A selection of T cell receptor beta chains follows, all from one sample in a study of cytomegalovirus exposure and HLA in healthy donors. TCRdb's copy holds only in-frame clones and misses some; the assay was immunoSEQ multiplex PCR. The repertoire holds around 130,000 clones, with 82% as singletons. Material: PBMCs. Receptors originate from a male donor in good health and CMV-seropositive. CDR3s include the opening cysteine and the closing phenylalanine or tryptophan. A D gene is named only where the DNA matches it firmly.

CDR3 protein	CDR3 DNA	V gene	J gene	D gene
CASSLAVGPYEQYF	TGCGCCAGCAGCTTGGCTGTTGGCCCCTACGAGCAGTACTTC	TRBV5-1	TRBJ2-7	.
CASSTQESYEQYF	TGTGCCAGCAGTACCCAGGAATCCTACGAGCAGTACTTC	TRBV6-6	TRBJ2-7	.
CAWSVGPNTGELFF	TGTGCCTGGAGTGTGGGCCCGAACACCGGGGAGCTGTTTTTT	TRBV30	TRBJ2-2	.
CASSSPTGDEQYF	TGTGCCAGCAGCTCGCCCACAGGGGACGAGCAGTACTTC	TRBV13	TRBJ2-7	TRBD1
CASSLDLNFNQPQHF	TGTGCCAGCAGCTTGGACCTAAACTTCAATCAGCCCCAGCATTTT	TRBV5-5	TRBJ1-5	.
CASSPDAGWDEQFF	TGTGCCAGCAGCCCGGATGCGGGATGGGATGAGCAGTTCTTC	TRBV9	TRBJ2-1	.
CAWATVTGELFF	TGTGCCTGGGCAACAGTCACCGGGGAGCTGTTTTTT	TRBV30	TRBJ2-2	.
CASSLSARGTEAFF	TGTGCCAGCAGTTTATCGGCAAGGGGAACTGAAGCTTTCTTT	TRBV27	TRBJ1-1	.
CASRGRGPNQPQHF	TGTGCCAGCAGGGGGAGGGGCCCAAATCAGCCCCAGCATTTT	TRBV2	TRBJ1-5	.
CASSEGQGSNQPQHF	TGTGCCAGCTCAGAGGGACAGGGTAGCAATCAGCCCCAGCATTTT	TRBV18	TRBJ1-5	TRBD1
CASSPPGATNTEAFF	TGTGCCAGCAGCCCCCCTGGGGCAACTAACACTGAAGCTTTCTTT	TRBV7-3	TRBJ1-1	.
CASSPWTSGRGLADTQYF	TGTGCCAGCAGTCCCTGGACTAGCGGGAGAGGATTGGCAGATACGCAGTATTTT	TRBV6-4	TRBJ2-3	TRBD2
CASSLGGGGEQYF	TGCGCCAGCAGCTTGGGCGGAGGGGGCGAGCAGTACTTC	TRBV5-1	TRBJ2-7	.
CASSSELRSYNEQFF	TGTGCCAGCAGCTCGGAGCTTAGGTCCTACAATGAGCAGTTCTTC	TRBV7-9	TRBJ2-1	.
CASSQDSLQRSYNEQFF	TGCGCCAGCAGCCAAGATAGTCTCCAACGCTCCTACAATGAGCAGTTCTTC	TRBV4-3	TRBJ2-1	.